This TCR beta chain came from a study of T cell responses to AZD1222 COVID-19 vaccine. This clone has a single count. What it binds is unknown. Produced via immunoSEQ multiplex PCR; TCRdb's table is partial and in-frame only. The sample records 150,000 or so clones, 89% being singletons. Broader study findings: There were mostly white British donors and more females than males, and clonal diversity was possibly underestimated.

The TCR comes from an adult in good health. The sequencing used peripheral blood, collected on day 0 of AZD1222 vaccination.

CDR3 coding DNA: TGTGCCAGCAGCCCCAGAGGGGGACAGGGGATATATGAGCAGTTCTTC. Amino acids: CASSPRGGQGIYEQFF. This chain uses TRBV5-4 with TRBJ2-1; 10 bases agree with TRBD1. The junction had 12 bases not matched to a gene; V was cut back by 4 bases and J by 8 bases. Germline V gene data show CDR1 as SGHNT and CDR2 as YYREEE (reference sequence). The CDR3 runs to 16 residues.